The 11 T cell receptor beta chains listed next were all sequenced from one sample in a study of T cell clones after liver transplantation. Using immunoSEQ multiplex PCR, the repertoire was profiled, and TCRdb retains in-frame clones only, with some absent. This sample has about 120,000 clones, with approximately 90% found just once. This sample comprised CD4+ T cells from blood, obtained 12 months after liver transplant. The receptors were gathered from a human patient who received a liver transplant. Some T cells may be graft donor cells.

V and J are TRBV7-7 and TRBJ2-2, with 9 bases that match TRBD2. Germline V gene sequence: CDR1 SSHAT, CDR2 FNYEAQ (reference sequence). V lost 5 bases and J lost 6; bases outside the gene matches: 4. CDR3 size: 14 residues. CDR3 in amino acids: CASSLSGRAGELFF. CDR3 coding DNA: TGTGCCAGCAGCCTTAGCGGGAGAGCCGGGGAGCTGTTTTTT.

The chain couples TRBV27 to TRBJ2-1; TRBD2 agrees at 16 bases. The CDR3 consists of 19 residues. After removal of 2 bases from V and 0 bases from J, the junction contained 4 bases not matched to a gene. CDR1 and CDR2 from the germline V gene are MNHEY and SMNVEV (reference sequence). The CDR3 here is CASSLAGTSGRASYNEQFF. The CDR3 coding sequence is TGTGCCAGCAGTTTAGCCGGGACTAGCGGGAGGGCCTCCTACAATGAGCAGTTCTTC.

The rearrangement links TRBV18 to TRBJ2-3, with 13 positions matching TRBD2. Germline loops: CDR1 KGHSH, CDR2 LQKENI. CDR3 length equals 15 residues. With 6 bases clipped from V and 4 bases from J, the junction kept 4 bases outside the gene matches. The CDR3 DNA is TGTGCCAGCTCGCGACTAGCGGGAGGAGCAGATACGCAGTATTTT. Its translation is CASSRLAGGADTQYF.

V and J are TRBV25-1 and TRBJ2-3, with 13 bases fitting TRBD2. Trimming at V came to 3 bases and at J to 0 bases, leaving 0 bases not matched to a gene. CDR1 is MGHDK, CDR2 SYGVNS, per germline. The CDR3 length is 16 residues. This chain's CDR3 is CASSEGLAGSTDTQYF. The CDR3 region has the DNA TGTGCCAGCAGTGAGGGACTAGCGGGAAGCACAGATACGCAGTATTTT.

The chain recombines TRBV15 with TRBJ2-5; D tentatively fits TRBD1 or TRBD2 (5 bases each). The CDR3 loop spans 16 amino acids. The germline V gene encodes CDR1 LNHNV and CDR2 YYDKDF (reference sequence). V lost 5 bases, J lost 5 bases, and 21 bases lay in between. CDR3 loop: CATSGGSGRTSETQYF. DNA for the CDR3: TGTGCCACCAGCGGCGGATCAGGGCGGACTTCGGAGACCCAGTACTTC.

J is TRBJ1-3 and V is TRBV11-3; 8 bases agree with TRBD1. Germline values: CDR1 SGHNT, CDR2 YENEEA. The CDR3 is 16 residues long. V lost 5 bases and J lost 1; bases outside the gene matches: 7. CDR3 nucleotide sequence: TGTGCCAGCAGCCTGCGACAGGGGAGTTCTGGAAACACCATATATTTT. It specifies CASSLRQGSSGNTIYF.

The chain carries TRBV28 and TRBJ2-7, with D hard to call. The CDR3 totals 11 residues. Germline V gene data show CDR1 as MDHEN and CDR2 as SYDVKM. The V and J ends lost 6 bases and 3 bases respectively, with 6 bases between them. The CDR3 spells CASSLIYEQYF. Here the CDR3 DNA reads TGTGCCAGCAGCCTTATCTACGAGCAGTACTTC.

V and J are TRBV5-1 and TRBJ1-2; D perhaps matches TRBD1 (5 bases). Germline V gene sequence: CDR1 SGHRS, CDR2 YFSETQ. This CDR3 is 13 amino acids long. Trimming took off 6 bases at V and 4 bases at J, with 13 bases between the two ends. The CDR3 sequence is CASNRDGGYGYTF. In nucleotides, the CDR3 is TGCGCCAGCAACCGGGACGGCGGCTATGGCTACACCTTC.

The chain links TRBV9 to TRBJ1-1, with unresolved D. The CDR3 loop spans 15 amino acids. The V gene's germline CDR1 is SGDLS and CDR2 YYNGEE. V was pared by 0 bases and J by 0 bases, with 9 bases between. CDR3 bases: TGTGCCAGCAGCGTAGACCCTCTAGTGAACACTGAAGCTTTCTTT. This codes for CASSVDPLVNTEAFF. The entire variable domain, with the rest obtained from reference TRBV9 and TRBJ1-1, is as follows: DSGVTQTPKHLITATGQRVTLRCSPRSGDLSVYWYQQSLDQGLQFLIQYYNGEERAKGNILERFSAQQFPDLHSELNLSSLELGDSALYFCASSVDPLVNTEAFFGQGTRLTVV.

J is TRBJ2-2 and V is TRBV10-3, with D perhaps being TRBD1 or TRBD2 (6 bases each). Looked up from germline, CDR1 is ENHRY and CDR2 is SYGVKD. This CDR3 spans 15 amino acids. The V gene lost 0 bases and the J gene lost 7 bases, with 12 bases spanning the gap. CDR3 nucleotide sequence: TGTGCCATCAGTGAGTCCCTCGGGGGCAGCGGGGAGCTGTTTTTT. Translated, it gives CAISESLGGSGELFF.

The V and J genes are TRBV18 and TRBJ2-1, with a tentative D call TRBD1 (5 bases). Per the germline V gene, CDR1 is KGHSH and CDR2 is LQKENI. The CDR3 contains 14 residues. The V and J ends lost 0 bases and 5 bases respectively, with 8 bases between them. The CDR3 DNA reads TGTGCCAGCTCACCACCGAAGGGGCACAATGAGCAGTTCTTC. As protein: CASSPPKGHNEQFF.